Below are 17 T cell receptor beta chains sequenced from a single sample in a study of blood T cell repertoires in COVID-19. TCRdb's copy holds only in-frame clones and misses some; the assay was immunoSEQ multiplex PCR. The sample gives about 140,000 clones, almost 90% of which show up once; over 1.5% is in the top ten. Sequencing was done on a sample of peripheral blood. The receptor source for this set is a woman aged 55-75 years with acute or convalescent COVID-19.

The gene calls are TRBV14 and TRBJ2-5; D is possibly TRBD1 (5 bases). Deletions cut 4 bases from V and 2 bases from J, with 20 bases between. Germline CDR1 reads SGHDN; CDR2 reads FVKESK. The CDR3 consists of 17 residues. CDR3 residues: CASSLGYVGHLQETQYF. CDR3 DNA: TGTGCCAGCAGCCTAGGGTACGTCGGACACCTGCAAGAGACCCAGTACTTC.

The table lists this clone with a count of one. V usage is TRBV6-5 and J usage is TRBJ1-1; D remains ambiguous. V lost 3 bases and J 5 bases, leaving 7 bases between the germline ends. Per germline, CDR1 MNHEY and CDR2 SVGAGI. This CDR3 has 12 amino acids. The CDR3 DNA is TGTGCCAGCAGTTATGGAGCGACTGAAGCTTTCTTT. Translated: CASSYGATEAFF.

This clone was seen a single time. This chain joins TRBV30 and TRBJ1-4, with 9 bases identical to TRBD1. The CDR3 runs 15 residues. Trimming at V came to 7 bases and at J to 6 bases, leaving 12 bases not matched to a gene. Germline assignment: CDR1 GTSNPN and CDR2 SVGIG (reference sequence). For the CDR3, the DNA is TGTGCCTTATCCCGGGACAGGGACAATTATGAAAAACTGTTTTTT. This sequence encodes CALSRDRDNYEKLFF.

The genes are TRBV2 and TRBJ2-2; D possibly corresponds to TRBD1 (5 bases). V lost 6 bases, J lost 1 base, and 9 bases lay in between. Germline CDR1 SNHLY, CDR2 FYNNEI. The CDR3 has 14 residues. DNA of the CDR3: TGTGCCAGCAGGGCCAGGGAGAACACCGGGGAGCTGTTTTTT. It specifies CASRARENTGELFF.

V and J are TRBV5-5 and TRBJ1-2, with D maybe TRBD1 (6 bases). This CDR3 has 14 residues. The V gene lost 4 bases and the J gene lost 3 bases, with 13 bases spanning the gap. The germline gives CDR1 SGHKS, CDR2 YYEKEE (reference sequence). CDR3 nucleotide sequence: TGTGCCAGCAGCCCGATGGACAGTTACTATGGCTACACCTTC. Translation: CASSPMDSYYGYTF.

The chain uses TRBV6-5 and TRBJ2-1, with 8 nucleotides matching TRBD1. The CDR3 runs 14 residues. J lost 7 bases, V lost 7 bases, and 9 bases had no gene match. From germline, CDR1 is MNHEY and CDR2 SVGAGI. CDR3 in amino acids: CASTTDRVGNEQFF. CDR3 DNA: TGTGCCAGCACTACGGACAGGGTAGGAAATGAGCAGTTCTTC.

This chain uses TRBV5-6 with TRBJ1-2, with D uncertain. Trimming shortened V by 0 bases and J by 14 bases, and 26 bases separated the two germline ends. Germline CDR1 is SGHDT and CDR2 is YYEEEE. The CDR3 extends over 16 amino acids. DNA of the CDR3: TGTGCCAGCAGCTTGGGAAGGTTGGGTGAGACATCCGTTATTACCTTC. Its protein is CASSLGRLGETSVITF.

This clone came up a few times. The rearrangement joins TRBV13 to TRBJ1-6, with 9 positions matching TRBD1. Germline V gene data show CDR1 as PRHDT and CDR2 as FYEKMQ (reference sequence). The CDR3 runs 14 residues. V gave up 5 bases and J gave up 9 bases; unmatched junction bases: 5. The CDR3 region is CASSVQGAGSPLHF. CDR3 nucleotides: TGTGCCAGCAGCGTACAGGGGGCGGGTTCACCCCTCCACTTT.

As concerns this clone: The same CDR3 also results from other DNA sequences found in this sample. The CDR3 nucleotides are TGTGCCAGCAGCTTAGCCGGCGGGGACTACAATGAGCAGTTCTTC. It yields the protein CASSLAGGDYNEQFF. V usage is TRBV7-2 and J usage is TRBJ2-1; D is possibly TRBD2 (6 bases). V lost 0 bases and J lost 3, with 9 bases in between. The CDR3 runs 15 residues. Germline V gives CDR1 SGHTA, CDR2 FQGNSA. Using reference TRBV7-2 and TRBJ2-1 for the parts outside the CDR3, the full variable domain is GAGVSQSPSNKVTEKGKDVELRCDPISGHTALYWYRQSLGQGLEFLIYFQGNSAPDKSGLPSDRFSAERTGGSVSTLTIQRTQQEDSAVYLCASSLAGGDYNEQFFGPGTRLTVL.

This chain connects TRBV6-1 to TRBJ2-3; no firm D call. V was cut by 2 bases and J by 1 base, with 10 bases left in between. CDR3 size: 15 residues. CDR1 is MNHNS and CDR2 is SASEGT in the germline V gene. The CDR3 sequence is CASSEYQVGTDTQYF. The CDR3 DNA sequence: TGTGCCAGCAGTGAATACCAGGTGGGCACAGATACGCAGTATTTT.

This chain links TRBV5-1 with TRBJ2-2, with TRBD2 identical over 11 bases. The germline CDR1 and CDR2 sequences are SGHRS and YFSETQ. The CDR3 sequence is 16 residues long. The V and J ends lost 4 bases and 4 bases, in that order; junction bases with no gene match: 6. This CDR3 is CASSLGTSGVTGELFF. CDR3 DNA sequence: TGCGCCAGCAGCCTCGGGACTAGCGGAGTCACCGGGGAGCTGTTTTTT.

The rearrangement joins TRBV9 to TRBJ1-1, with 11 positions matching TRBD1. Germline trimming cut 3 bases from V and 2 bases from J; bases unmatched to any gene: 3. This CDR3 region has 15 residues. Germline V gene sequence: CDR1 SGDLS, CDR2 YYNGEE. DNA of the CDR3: TGTGCCAGCAGCGGCGGGACAGGGGGTAACACTGAAGCTTTCTTT. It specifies CASSGGTGGNTEAFF.

CDR3 nucleotide sequence: TGCGCCAGCAGCTTGGGGACAGGTCCAGAAGGGAACTATGGCTACACCTTC. This encodes CASSLGTGPEGNYGYTF. V is TRBV5-1 and J is TRBJ1-2, with 7 bases lining up with TRBD1. Germline CDR1 SGHRS, CDR2 YFSETQ. This CDR3 contains 17 residues. V was pared by 0 bases and J by 2 bases, with 10 bases of the junction left unmatched.

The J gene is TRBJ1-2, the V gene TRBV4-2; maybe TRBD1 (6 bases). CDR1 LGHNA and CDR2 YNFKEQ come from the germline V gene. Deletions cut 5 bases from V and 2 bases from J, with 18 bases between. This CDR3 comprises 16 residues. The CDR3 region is CASSSPGQDRNYGYTF. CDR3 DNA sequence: TGTGCCAGCAGCTCCCCCGGGCAGGACAGAAACTATGGCTACACCTTC.

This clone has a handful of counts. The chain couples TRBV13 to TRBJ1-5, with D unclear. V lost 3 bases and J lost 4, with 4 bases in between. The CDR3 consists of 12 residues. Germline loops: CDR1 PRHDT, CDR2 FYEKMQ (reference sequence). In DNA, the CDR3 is TGTGCCAGCAGCTTCCGGAATCAGCCCCAGCATTTT. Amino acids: CASSFRNQPQHF.

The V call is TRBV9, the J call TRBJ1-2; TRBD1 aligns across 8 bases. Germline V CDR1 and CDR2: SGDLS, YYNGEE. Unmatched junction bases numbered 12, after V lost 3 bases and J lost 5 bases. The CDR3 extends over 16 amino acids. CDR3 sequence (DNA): TGTGCCAGCAGCGAGAGACAGGGGTTGTTTCCATATGGCTACACCTTC. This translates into CASSERQGLFPYGYTF. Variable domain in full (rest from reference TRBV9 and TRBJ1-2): DSGVTQTPKHLITATGQRVTLRCSPRSGDLSVYWYQQSLDQGLQFLIQYYNGEERAKGNILERFSAQQFPDLHSELNLSSLELGDSALYFCASSERQGLFPYGYTFGSGTRLTVV.

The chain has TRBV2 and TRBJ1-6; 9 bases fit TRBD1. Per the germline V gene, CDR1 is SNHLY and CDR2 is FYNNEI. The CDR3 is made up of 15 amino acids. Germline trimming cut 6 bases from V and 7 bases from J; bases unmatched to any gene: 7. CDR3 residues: CASSTGGARNSPLHF. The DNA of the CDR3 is TGTGCCAGCAGCACAGGGGGCGCCCGGAATTCACCCCTCCACTTT.